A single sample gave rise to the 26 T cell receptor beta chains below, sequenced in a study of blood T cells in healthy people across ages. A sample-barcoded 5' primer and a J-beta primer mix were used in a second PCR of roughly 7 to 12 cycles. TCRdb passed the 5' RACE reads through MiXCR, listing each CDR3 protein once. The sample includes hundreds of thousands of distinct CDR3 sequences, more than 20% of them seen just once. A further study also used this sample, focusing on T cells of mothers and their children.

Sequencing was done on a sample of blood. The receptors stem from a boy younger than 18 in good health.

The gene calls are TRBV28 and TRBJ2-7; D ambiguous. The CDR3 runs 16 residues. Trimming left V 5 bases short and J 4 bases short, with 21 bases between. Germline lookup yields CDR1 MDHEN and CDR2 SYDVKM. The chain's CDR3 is CASSQGSGGFRYEQYF. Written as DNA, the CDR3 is TGTGCCAGCAGTCAAGGATCCGGTGGGTTTCGATACGAGCAGTACTTC. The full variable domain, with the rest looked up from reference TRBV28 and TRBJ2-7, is DVKVTQSSRYLVKRTGEKVFLECVQDMDHENMFWYRQDPGLGLRLIYFSYDVKMKEKGDIPEGYSVSREKKERFSLILESASTNQTSMYLCASSQGSGGFRYEQYFGPGTRLTVT.

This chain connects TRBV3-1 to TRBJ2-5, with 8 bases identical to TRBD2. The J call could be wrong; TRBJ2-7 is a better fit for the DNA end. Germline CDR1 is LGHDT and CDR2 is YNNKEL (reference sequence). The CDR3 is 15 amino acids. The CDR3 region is CASSHGLAQIYEQYF. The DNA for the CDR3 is TGTGCCAGCAGCCACGGACTAGCACAAATTTACGAGCAGTACTTC.

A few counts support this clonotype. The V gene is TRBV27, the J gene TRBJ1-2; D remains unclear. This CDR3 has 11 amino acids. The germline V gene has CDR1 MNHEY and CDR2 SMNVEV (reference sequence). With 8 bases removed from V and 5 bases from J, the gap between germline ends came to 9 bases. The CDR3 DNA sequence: TGTGCCAGCGGGTTCGGATATGGCTACACCTTC. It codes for CASGFGYGYTF.

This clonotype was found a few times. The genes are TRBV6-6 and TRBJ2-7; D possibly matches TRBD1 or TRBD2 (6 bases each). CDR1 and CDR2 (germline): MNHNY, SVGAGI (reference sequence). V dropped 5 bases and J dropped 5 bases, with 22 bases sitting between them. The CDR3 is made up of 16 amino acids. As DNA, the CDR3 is TGTGCCAGCAGTGGCCCCCGGGGGCTGGGGAAAAACGAGCAGTACTTC. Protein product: CASSGPRGLGKNEQYF.

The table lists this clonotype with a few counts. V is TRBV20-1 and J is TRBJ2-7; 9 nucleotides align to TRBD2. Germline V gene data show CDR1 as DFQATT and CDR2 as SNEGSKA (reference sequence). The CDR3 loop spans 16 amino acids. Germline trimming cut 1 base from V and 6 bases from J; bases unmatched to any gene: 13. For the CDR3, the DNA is TGCAGTGCTAGAGCCCCAGCGGGAGGCTCCTCGGGCGAGCAGTACTTC. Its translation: CSARAPAGGSSGEQYF.

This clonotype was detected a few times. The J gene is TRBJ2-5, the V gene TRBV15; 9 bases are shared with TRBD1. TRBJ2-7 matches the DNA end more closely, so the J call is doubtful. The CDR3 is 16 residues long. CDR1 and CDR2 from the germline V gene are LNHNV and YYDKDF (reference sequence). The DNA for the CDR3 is TGTGCCACCAGCAGAGATAGAGGGACAGGGTCCTACGAGCAGTACTTC. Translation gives CATSRDRGTGSYEQYF.

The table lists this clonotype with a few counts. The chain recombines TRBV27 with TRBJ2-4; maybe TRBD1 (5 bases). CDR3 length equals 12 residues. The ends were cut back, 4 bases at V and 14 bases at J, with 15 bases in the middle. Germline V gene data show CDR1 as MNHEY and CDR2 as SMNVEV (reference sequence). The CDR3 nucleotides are TGTGCCAGCAGTTCCGGACAAGGTGGGGAGTACTTC. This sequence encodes CASSSGQGGEYF.

The CDR3 coding sequence is TGTGCCACCAGTTTACAGGGGGCAGGTGAGACCCAGTACTTC. Encoded protein: CATSLQGAGETQYF. This chain joins TRBV24-1 and TRBJ2-5, with 9 bases aligning to TRBD1. CDR1 KGHDR and CDR2 SFDVKD come from the germline V gene. CDR3 size: 14 residues. Losses at the gene ends were 6 bases for V and 5 bases for J; bases not matched to a gene: 6.

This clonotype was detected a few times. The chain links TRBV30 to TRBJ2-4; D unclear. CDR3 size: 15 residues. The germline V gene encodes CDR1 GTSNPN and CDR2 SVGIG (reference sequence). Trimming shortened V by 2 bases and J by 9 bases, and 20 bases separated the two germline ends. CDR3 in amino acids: CAWSPTETVKAIQYF. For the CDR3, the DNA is TGTGCCTGGAGTCCGACCGAAACCGTAAAGGCCATTCAGTACTTC.

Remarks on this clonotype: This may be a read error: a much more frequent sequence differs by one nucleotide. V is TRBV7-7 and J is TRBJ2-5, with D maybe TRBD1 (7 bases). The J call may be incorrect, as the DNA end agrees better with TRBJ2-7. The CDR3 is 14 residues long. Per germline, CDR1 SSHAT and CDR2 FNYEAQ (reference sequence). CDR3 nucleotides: TGTGCTAGCAGCCCCACTCAGGGGGGCTGCGAGCAGTACTTC. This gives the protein CASSPTQGGCEQYF.

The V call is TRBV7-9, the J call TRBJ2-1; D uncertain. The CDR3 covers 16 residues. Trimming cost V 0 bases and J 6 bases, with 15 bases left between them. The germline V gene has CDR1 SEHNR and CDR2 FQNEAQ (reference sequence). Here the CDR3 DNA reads TGTGCCAGCAGCTTAGCGCTAAGGATGAGGAGCAATGAGCAGTTCTTC. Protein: CASSLALRMRSNEQFF.

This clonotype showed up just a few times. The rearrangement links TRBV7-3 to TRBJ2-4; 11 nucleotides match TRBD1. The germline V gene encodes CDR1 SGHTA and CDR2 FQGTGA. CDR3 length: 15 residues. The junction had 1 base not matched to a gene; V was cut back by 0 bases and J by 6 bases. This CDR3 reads CASSLTGTGGNIQYF. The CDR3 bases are TGTGCCAGCAGCTTAACCGGGACAGGGGGAAACATTCAGTACTTC.

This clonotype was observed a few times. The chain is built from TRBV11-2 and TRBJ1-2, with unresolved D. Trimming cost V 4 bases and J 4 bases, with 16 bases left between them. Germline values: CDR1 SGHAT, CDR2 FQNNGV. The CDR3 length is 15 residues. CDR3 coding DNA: TGTGCCAGCAGCTCACCAAGGCCAGAAGGCTATGGCTACACCTTC. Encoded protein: CASSSPRPEGYGYTF. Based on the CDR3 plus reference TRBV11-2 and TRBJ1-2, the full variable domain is EAGVAQSPRYKIIEKRQSVAFWCNPISGHATLYWYQQILGQGPKLLIQFQNNGVVDDSQLPKDRFSAERLKGVDSTLKIQPAKLEDSAVYLCASSSPRPEGYGYTFGSGTRLTVV.

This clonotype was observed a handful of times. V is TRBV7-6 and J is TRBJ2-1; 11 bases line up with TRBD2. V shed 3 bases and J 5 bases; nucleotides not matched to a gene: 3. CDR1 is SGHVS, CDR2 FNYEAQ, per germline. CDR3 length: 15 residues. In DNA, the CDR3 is TGTGCCAGCAGCTTCCTGGGACTAGCGGACAATGAGCAGTTCTTC. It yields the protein CASSFLGLADNEQFF.

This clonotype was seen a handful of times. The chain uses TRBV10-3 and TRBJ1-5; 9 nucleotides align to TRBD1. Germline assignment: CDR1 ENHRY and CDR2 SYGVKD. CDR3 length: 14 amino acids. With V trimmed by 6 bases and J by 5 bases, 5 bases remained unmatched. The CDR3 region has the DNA TGTGCCATCAGGAGACAGGGGGGAGATCAGCCCCAGCATTTT. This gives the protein CAIRRQGGDQPQHF.

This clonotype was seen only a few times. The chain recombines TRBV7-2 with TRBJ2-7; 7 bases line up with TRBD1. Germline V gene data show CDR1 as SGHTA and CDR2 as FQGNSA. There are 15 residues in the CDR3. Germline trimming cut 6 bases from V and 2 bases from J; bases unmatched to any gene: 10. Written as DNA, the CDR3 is TGTGCCAGCAGACTCACGCCGCAGGGGGCCTACGAGCAGTACTTC. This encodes CASRLTPQGAYEQYF.

Here the CDR3 reads CASSLEAANTEAFF. The CDR3 DNA reads TGTGCCAGCAGCTTAGAGGCAGCAAACACTGAAGCTTTCTTT. The genes are TRBV7-9 and TRBJ1-1; D call uncertain. The V end was cut by 1 base, the J end by 2 bases, with 8 bases between. Germline-derived CDR1 and CDR2 are SEHNR and FQNEAQ (reference sequence). This CDR3 contains 14 residues.

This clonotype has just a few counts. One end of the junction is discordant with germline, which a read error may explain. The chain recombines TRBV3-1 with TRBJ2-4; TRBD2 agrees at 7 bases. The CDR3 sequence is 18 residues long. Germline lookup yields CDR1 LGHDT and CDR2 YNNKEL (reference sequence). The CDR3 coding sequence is TGTGCCAGCAGCCCCATTACGGTAGCGGGCCTCCCCAAAAACATTCAGCGCTTC. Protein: CASSPITVAGLPKNIQRF. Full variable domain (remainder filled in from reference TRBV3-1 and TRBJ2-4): DTAVSQTPKYLVTQMGNDKSIKCEQNLGHDTMYWYKQDSKKFLKIMFSYNNKELIINETVPNRFSPKSPDKAHLNLHINSLELGDSAVYFCASSPITVAGLPKNIQRFGAGTRLSVL.

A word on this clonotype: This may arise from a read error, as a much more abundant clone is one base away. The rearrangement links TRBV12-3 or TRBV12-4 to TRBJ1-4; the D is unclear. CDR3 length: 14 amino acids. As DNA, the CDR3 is TGTGCCAGCAGTTACCGTCCGACTAATGAAAAACTGTTATTT. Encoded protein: CASSYRPTNEKLLF.

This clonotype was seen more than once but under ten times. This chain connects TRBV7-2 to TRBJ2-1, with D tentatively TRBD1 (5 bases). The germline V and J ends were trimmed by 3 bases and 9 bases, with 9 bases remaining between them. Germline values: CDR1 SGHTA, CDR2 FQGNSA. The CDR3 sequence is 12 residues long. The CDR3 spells CASSFKGFEQFF. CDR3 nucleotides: TGTGCCAGCAGCTTTAAGGGGTTTGAGCAGTTCTTC.

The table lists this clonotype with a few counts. CDR3 DNA: TGTGCCAGCAGTTTTTCATCGGATTCTTCCTACGAGCAGTACTTC. Amino acids: CASSFSSDSSYEQYF. The rearrangement joins TRBV12-3 or TRBV12-4 to TRBJ2-7; D gene unclear. CDR3 length equals 15 residues. V was clipped by 3 bases and J by 1 base, with 13 bases between them.

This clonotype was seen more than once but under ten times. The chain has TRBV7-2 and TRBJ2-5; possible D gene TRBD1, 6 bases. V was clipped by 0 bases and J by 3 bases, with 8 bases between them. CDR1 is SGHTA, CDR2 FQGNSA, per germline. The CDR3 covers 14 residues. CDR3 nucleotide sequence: TGTGCCAGCAGCTTAGCGGGGGCAAAAGAGACCCAGTACTTC. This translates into CASSLAGAKETQYF.

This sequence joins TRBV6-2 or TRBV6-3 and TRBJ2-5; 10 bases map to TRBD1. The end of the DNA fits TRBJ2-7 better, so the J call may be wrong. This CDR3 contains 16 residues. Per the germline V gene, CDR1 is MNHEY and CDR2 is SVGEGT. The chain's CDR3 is CASSYGLDRGGDEQYF. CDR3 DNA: TGTGCCAGCAGTTACGGATTGGACAGGGGGGGAGACGAGCAGTACTTC.

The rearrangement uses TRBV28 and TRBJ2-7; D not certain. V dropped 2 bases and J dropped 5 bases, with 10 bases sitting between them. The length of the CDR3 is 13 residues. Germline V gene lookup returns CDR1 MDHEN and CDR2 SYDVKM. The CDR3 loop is CASSLVQPNEQYF. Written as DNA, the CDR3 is TGTGCCAGCAGTTTAGTACAGCCAAACGAGCAGTACTTC.

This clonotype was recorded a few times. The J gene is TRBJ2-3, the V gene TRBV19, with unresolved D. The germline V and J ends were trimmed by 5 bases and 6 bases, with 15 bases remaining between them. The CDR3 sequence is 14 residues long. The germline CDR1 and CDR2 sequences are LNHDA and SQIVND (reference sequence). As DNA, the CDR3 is TGTGCCAGTAGTGTTCGTGGCATCGCCGATACGCAGTATTTT. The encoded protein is CASSVRGIADTQYF.

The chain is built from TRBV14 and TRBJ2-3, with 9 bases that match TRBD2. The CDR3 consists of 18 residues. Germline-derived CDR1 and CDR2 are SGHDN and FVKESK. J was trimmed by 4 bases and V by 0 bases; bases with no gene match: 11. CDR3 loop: CASSQDPLAGRSADTQYF. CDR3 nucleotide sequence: TGTGCCAGCAGCCAAGATCCTCTAGCGGGAAGAAGCGCAGATACGCAGTATTTT.